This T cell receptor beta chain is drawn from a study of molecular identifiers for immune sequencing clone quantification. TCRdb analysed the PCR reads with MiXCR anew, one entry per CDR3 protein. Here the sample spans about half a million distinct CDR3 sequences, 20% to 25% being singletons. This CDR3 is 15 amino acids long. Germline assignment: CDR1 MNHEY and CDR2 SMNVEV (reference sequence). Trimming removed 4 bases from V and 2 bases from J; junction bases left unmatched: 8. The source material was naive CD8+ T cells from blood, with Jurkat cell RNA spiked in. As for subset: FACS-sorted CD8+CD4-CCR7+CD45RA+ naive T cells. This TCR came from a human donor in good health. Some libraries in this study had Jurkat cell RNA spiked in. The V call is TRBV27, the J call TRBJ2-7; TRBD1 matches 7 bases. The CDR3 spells CASSWGPGGTYEQYF. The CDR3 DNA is TGTGCCAGCAGTTGGGGACCAGGGGGAACCTACGAGCAGTACTTC.